This T cell receptor beta chain was identified during a study of blood T cell repertoires in COVID-19 (dated by TCRdb to 2020 to 2022). A note on the overall study: Collaborator samples came from the United States, Italy and Spain and covered acute and convalescent phases of COVID-19. The material from the prospective study consisted of cDNA or gDNA derived from T cells, B-cell-depleted T cells, or PBMCs. Subjects who had been exposed to COVID-19, were actively infected with it, or had recovered from it provided the deeply sampled blood TCRbeta repertoires that made up the dataset. The repertoires were released in a freely available public database meant as a resource for research on the immune response to SARS-CoV-2. Samples were obtained from the ongoing ImmuneRACE study (first 160 participants) and from 950 to 1,500 subjects provided by 6 global collaborators. The sample metadata nearly always contained a de-identified subject ID, COVID-19 status, age in years and sex. HLA class I and class II types, where available, came from metadata supplied by the sample provider rather than from assay-based typing.

TCRbeta CDR3 regions were amplified from genomic DNA by means of the immunoSEQ Assay, a bias-controlled multiplex PCR. Per the original workflow: The number of nucleated cells in each sample was estimated by amplification of reference gene primers within the assay. To quantify the absolute abundance of each unique TCRbeta CDR3 rearrangement, sequence reads were collapsed and filtered. For each sample, productive Simpson clonality was calculated by taking the square root of Simpson's diversity index across productive rearrangements. Sourced from immuneACCESS, this table was stored by TCRdb with only in-frame sequences that have V and J called. A share of the clones is absent; for the studies checked, an unresolved V gene accounts for under half, and the remainder has no known explanation. V and J calls and clone size are as listed in that table; D and trimming were resolved from the DNA. In this sample the table shows roughly 250,000 clones, around 82% of which occur a single time. The ten biggest clones cover 7.5% to 9% of the sample.

Each collaborating institution followed its own protocols to collect whole blood in K2EDTA tubes. For TCRbeta analysis, collaborator samples were shipped as frozen whole blood, as isolated PBMCs, or as DNA extracted from either sample type. Results the study describes overall, beyond this receptor: The amount of clinical and demographic metadata varied by source and participant and was provided uncurated.

As regards this clone: No cognate antigen has been identified for it. The record has no base qualities; no much larger clone is one base away.

CDR1 MNHNS and CDR2 SASEGT are derived from the germline V gene. The CDR3, cysteine through phenylalanine, is 15 amino acids long. Only the CDR3 part of the read is kept: 45 bases, read in frame from the first base. V and J are trimmed by 3 bases and 3 bases, and the gene matches miss 3 bases of the junction. The sample consisted of peripheral blood. The TCR was taken from a human donor in a cohort sampled during active COVID-19. The chain employs TRBV6-1 and TRBJ2-1; TRBD1 aligns with 9 central bases. The DNA sequence reads TGTGCCAGCAGTGAGCTGACAGGGGGCTACAATGAGCAGTTCTTC. This encodes CASSELTGGYNEQFF.